The 12 T cell receptor beta chains below were found in one sample sequenced in a study of blood T cell repertoires in COVID-19 (dated by TCRdb to about 2020). Library creation used the immunoSEQ multiplex PCR assay. Held by TCRdb, this immuneACCESS table contains in-frame sequences only and omits some clones. Under half of the omission traces to an unresolved V gene where checked; the cause of the rest is unknown. Recorded for this sample are 250,000 to 300,000 clones; approximately 88% of them occurred a single time. Approximately 10% of the sample is held by the ten biggest clonotypes. The specimen sequenced was peripheral blood. The origin of the receptors is a woman in her seventies with COVID-19, enrolled during active disease.

The chain joins TRBV28 to TRBJ1-2; D unresolved. Between the trimmed V and J ends, which lost 2 bases and 5 bases, there was a span of 12 bases. The CDR3 runs 14 residues. The germline CDR1 and CDR2 sequences are MDHEN and SYDVKM. In DNA form, the CDR3 reads TGTGCCAGCAGTTTAGACATCCTTATTTATGGCTACACCTTC. This codes for CASSLDILIYGYTF.

This chain joins TRBV2 and TRBJ1-1, with a tentative D call TRBD1 (6 bases). CDR1 is SNHLY and CDR2 is FYNNEI in the germline V gene. The V and J ends lost 6 bases and 1 base respectively, with 9 bases between them. There are 13 residues in the CDR3. In DNA, the CDR3 is TGTGCCAGCAGGGCGACAGGGAACACTGAAGCTTTCTTT. The encoded protein is CASRATGNTEAFF. Full variable domain (remainder filled in from reference TRBV2 and TRBJ1-1): EPEVTQTPSHQVTQMGQEVILRCVPISNHLYFYWYRQILGQKVEFLVSFYNNEISEKSEIFDDQFSVERPDGSNFTLKIRSTKLEDSAMYFCASRATGNTEAFFGQGTRLTVV.

This chain uses TRBV9 with TRBJ2-1; TRBD2 matches 12 bases. Germline CDR1 reads SGDLS; CDR2 reads YYNGEE. The CDR3 is 19 amino acids. V shed 0 bases, J shed 9 bases, and the junction held 16 bases outside the gene matches. CDR3 DNA sequence: TGTGCCAGCAGCGTAGGGGTCGGGGCTAGCGGGAGGGCAATCTCTGAGCAGTTCTTC. This encodes CASSVGVGASGRAISEQFF.

The chain uses TRBV28 and TRBJ1-1; D is unresolved. Trimming shortened V by 8 bases and J by 0 bases, and 10 bases separated the two germline ends. Per germline, CDR1 MDHEN and CDR2 SYDVKM. This CDR3 has 13 residues. The CDR3 reads CASVNSMNTEAFF. The CDR3 DNA reads TGTGCCAGCGTAAACAGTATGAACACTGAAGCTTTCTTT.

This clone occurred once. The chain employs TRBV3-1 (or the pseudogene TRBV3-2) and TRBJ2-1; 7 bases match TRBD2. J was trimmed by 0 bases and V by 4 bases; bases with no gene match: 6. Germline V gene data show CDR1 as LGHDT and CDR2 as YNNKEL (reference sequence). The CDR3 is 16 residues long. CDR3 amino acids: CASSLGSGISYNEQFF. CDR3 sequence (DNA): TGTGCCAGCAGCCTAGGAAGCGGGATCTCCTACAATGAGCAGTTCTTC.

This rearrangement joins TRBV27 to TRBJ1-2, with D unclear. Trimming removed 0 bases at V and 0 bases at J, with 8 bases between. CDR3 length: 15 amino acids. CDR1 is MNHEY, CDR2 SMNVEV, per germline (reference sequence). CDR3 region: CASSLSRAANYGYTF. The CDR3 DNA reads as TGTGCCAGCAGTTTATCGAGGGCCGCTAACTATGGCTACACCTTC.

This chain connects TRBV28 to TRBJ2-6; TRBD1 matches at 7 bases. The V gene end was trimmed by 5 bases and the J gene end by 3 bases; junction bases not matched to a gene: 7. This CDR3 spans 16 amino acids. Germline V gives CDR1 MDHEN, CDR2 SYDVKM. CDR3 sequence reads: CASSPLDRDGANVLTF. CDR3 coding DNA: TGTGCCAGCAGTCCACTAGACAGGGATGGGGCCAACGTCCTGACTTTC.

DNA of the CDR3: TGTGCCAGCAGTCCTAGCGGGACGACAGATACGCAGTATTTT. It yields the protein CASSPSGTTDTQYF. This chain connects TRBV11-3 to TRBJ2-3; 9 bases align to TRBD2. V shed 6 bases, J shed 3 bases, and the junction held 4 bases outside the gene matches. CDR1 SGHNT and CDR2 YENEEA come from the germline V gene. The CDR3 runs to 14 residues.

The J gene is TRBJ2-5, the V gene TRBV10-3, with D tentatively TRBD1 (6 bases). The CDR3 is 14 amino acids. Trimming took off 6 bases at V and 2 bases at J, with 13 bases between the two ends. Germline CDR1 reads ENHRY; CDR2 reads SYGVKD. The CDR3 region has the DNA TGTGCCATCAGCTCGGGACACCTACAAGAGACCCAGTACTTC. It translates to CAISSGHLQETQYF.

V gene TRBV19 combines with J gene TRBJ1-1, with D tentatively TRBD1 (6 bases). Germline CDR1 is LNHDA and CDR2 is SQIVND (reference sequence). CDR3 size: 16 residues. V lost 4 bases to trimming and J lost 0 bases, with 15 bases between them. CDR3 DNA: TGTGCCAGTAGTAGCTACAGGGTGGTCATGAACACTGAAGCTTTCTTT. Residues: CASSSYRVVMNTEAFF.

This clone appeared a single time. Other nucleotide sequences from this sample produce the same CDR3. The chain joins TRBV18 to TRBJ1-1, with a weak D call TRBD1 (6 bases). CDR1 KGHSH and CDR2 LQKENI come from the germline V gene. V was clipped by 4 bases and J by 1 base, with 7 bases between them. The CDR3 consists of 13 residues. In DNA form, the CDR3 reads TGTGCCAGCTCACGAGGGGGGAACACTGAAGCTTTCTTT. This translates into CASSRGGNTEAFF. Looking up the rest from reference TRBV18 and TRBJ1-1 gives the full variable domain: NAGVMQNPRHLVRRRGQEARLRCSPMKGHSHVYWYRQLPEEGLKFMVYLQKENIIDESGMPKERFSAEFPKEGPSILRIQQVVRGDSAAYFCASSRGGNTEAFFGQGTRLTVV.

The rearrangement joins TRBV7-2 to TRBJ2-7; D not resolved. Looked up from germline, CDR1 is SGHTA and CDR2 is FQGNSA. Trimming took 1 base from V and 0 from J, leaving 7 bases between them. The CDR3 loop spans 14 amino acids. As DNA, the CDR3 is TGTGCCAGCAGCTTAGAACTGAGCTCCTACGAGCAGTACTTC. This codes for CASSLELSSYEQYF. Using reference TRBV7-2 and TRBJ2-7 for the parts outside the CDR3, the full variable domain is GAGVSQSPSNKVTEKGKDVELRCDPISGHTALYWYRQSLGQGLEFLIYFQGNSAPDKSGLPSDRFSAERTGGSVSTLTIQRTQQEDSAVYLCASSLELSSYEQYFGPGTRLTVT.